The 21 T cell receptor beta chains presented below share a single source sample, sequenced in a study of blood T cell repertoires in COVID-19. Measured with immunoSEQ multiplex PCR; TCRdb has only the in-frame clones, and not every one. The sample holds roughly 100,000 clones, approximately 87% seen once. The sequencing input was peripheral blood. These receptors all stem from a man aged 50 to 59 with acute or convalescent COVID-19.

The chain couples TRBV27 to TRBJ1-1; 7 bases align to TRBD1. The CDR3 extends over 17 amino acids. The junction had 12 bases not matched to a gene; V was cut back by 5 bases and J by 0 bases. Germline V CDR1 and CDR2: MNHEY, SMNVEV (reference sequence). The CDR3 sequence is CASSISRTGTMNTEAFF. CDR3 DNA sequence: TGTGCCAGCAGTATCTCCCGGACAGGTACTATGAACACTGAAGCTTTCTTT.

The rearrangement links TRBV4-2 to TRBJ2-2; 7 bases are a match to TRBD2. The germline V gene has CDR1 LGHNA and CDR2 YNFKEQ. Losses at the gene ends were 3 bases for V and 6 bases for J; bases not matched to a gene: 7. The CDR3 runs to 15 residues. The CDR3 DNA sequence: TGTGCCAGCAGCCATCGGACTAGGTTATCCGGGGAGCTGTTTTTT. Its translation is CASSHRTRLSGELFF.

This clone was seen only once. This sequence joins TRBV5-5 and TRBJ2-5, with 8 nucleotides matching TRBD1. CDR3 length equals 15 residues. CDR1 and CDR2 from the germline V gene are SGHKS and YYEKEE (reference sequence). V was pared by 4 bases and J by 4 bases, with 9 bases of the junction left unmatched. CDR3 protein: CASSSDRGGRETQYF. As DNA, the CDR3 is TGTGCCAGCAGCAGTGACAGGGGCGGTCGAGAGACCCAGTACTTC.

This chain connects TRBV19 to TRBJ1-5; TRBD1 matches 10 bases. This CDR3 contains 16 residues. Germline assignment: CDR1 LNHDA and CDR2 SQIVND (reference sequence). V trimming: 5 bases; J trimming: 0 bases; junction bases outside the gene matches: 4. CDR3 amino acids: CASSDGQGVSNQPQHF. CDR3 sequence (DNA): TGTGCCAGTAGTGACGGACAGGGGGTTAGCAATCAGCCCCAGCATTTT.

This chain links TRBV19 with TRBJ2-7, with 8 positions matching TRBD1. The CDR3 totals 13 residues. Germline trimming cut 11 bases from V and 2 bases from J; bases unmatched to any gene: 8. Germline lookup yields CDR1 LNHDA and CDR2 SQIVND (reference sequence). CDR3 coding DNA: TGTGCCTCCGGGACAGGCGGCCCCTACGAGCAGTACTTC. It translates to CASGTGGPYEQYF.

The genes are TRBV28 and TRBJ1-6, with D maybe TRBD1 (5 bases). V lost 6 bases and J 10 bases, leaving 19 bases between the germline ends. Germline CDR1 MDHEN, CDR2 SYDVKM. CDR3 length: 15 amino acids. CDR3 sequence: CASSPPGGAGSPLHF. In DNA form, the CDR3 reads TGTGCCAGCAGCCCCCCCGGAGGGGCCGGATCACCCCTCCACTTT.

The rearrangement links TRBV5-6 to TRBJ2-5; D remains ambiguous. Per germline, CDR1 SGHDT and CDR2 YYEEEE. This CDR3 has 11 amino acids. The V end was cut by 2 bases, the J end by 4 bases, with 3 bases between. In DNA, the CDR3 is TGTGCCAGCAGCTTCGGAGAGACCCAGTACTTC. This gives the protein CASSFGETQYF.

The chain combines TRBV10-1 with TRBJ2-4, with TRBD1 identical over 8 bases. The germline V gene encodes CDR1 WNHNN and CDR2 SYGVQD (reference sequence). The CDR3 has 15 residues. The junction had 11 bases not matched to a gene; V was cut back by 5 bases and J by 8 bases. CDR3 amino acids: CASSPGTGFSHIQYF. The CDR3 bases are TGCGCCAGCAGTCCCGGGACAGGTTTTTCGCACATTCAGTACTTC.

The chain is built from TRBV12-5 and TRBJ2-2, with 9 bases identical to TRBD2. Trimming cost V 2 bases and J 1 base; bases outside gene matches: 8. Germline V CDR1 and CDR2: LGHNT, FRNRAP. CDR3 size: 18 residues. The CDR3 region is CASGLSPGLAQNTGELFF. DNA for the CDR3: TGTGCTAGTGGTTTGTCCCCGGGACTAGCCCAGAACACCGGGGAGCTGTTTTTT.

This chain uses TRBV2 with TRBJ1-5; D perhaps matches TRBD1 (6 bases). CDR1 and CDR2 from the germline V gene are SNHLY and FYNNEI. Trimming removed 2 bases from V and 2 bases from J, with 10 bases in between. The CDR3 length is 15 residues. The CDR3 loop reads CASSEIGGGNQPQHF. DNA of the CDR3: TGTGCCAGCAGTGAAATAGGGGGTGGCAATCAGCCCCAGCATTTT.

This sequence joins TRBV4-1 and TRBJ2-1; D is perhaps TRBD1 (5 bases). The ends were cut back, 4 bases at V and 15 bases at J, with 13 bases in the middle. CDR3 length: 11 residues. The V gene's germline CDR1 is MGHRA and CDR2 YSYEKL. The CDR3 DNA follows: TGCGCCAGCAGCCTAGGGGCTAACAGGTTCTTC. Translation gives CASSLGANRFF.

The V gene is TRBV7-2, the J gene TRBJ2-1; 7 nucleotides line up with TRBD1. V lost 2 bases, J lost 13 bases, and 5 bases stayed unmatched. The CDR3 has 12 amino acids. CDR1 and CDR2 from the germline V gene are SGHTA and FQGNSA. The chain's CDR3 is CASSLPGTAQFF. The CDR3 DNA reads TGTGCCAGCAGCTTACCCGGGACAGCACAGTTCTTC.

The chain has TRBV4-1 and TRBJ2-2; 8 bases line up with TRBD2. Germline V gives CDR1 MGHRA, CDR2 YSYEKL. The CDR3 is 13 amino acids. V dropped 3 bases and J dropped 7; count of bases not matched to a gene: 1. For the CDR3, the DNA is TGCGCCAGCAGCCAGGGACTAGTCGGGGAGCTGTTTTTT. Translating gives CASSQGLVGELFF.

This chain joins TRBV27 and TRBJ2-1, with TRBD1 identical over 7 bases. Germline trimming cut 4 bases from V and 8 bases from J; bases unmatched to any gene: 5. Germline V lookup: CDR1 MNHEY, CDR2 SMNVEV (reference sequence). The CDR3 spans 13 residues. The CDR3 nucleotides read TGTGCCAGCAGTTCTTACAGGGGACATGAGCAGTTCTTC. This gives the protein CASSSYRGHEQFF.

The V call is TRBV24-1, the J call TRBJ1-2; perhaps TRBD1 as D (5 bases). Trimming took 2 bases from V and 7 from J, leaving 19 bases between them. CDR3 length equals 16 residues. CDR1 and CDR2 (germline): KGHDR, SFDVKD. The CDR3 region has the DNA TGTGCCACCAGTGATTGCCCGGCAGGGTATATAGGTGGCTACACCTTC. Translated, it gives CATSDCPAGYIGGYTF.

The rearrangement joins TRBV6-5 to TRBJ1-5; tentatively, D is TRBD1 (6 bases). Per germline, CDR1 MNHEY and CDR2 SVGAGI. CDR3 size: 13 residues. V lost 8 bases and J 1 base, leaving 9 bases between the germline ends. For the CDR3, the DNA is TGTGCCAGCGTCACAGGGAGCAATCAGCCCCAGCATTTT. It yields the protein CASVTGSNQPQHF.

The chain uses TRBV25-1 and TRBJ2-3, with TRBD2 identical over 15 bases. The CDR3 runs 16 residues. Germline V lookup: CDR1 MGHDK, CDR2 SYGVNS. V shed 4 bases, J shed 6 bases, and the junction held 5 bases outside the gene matches. CDR3 nucleotide sequence: TGTGCCAGCAGTGCCTATGGGACTAGCGGGAGGGATACGCAGTATTTT. It encodes CASSAYGTSGRDTQYF.

The rearrangement uses TRBV7-2 and TRBJ2-7, with D maybe TRBD2 (6 bases). The CDR3 extends over 15 amino acids. Germline V gene data show CDR1 as SGHTA and CDR2 as FQGNSA. Trimming took off 5 bases at V and 1 base at J, with 15 bases between the two ends. The CDR3 loop reads CASSLELALSYEQYF. Written as DNA, the CDR3 is TGTGCCAGCAGCCTAGAGCTAGCGCTTTCCTACGAGCAGTACTTC.

This chain uses TRBV7-9 with TRBJ2-3; D is ambiguous. Deletions cut 5 bases from V and 3 bases from J, with 18 bases between. In germline, CDR1 is SEHNR, CDR2 FQNEAQ (reference sequence). The CDR3 has 16 residues. The CDR3 spells CASSTHLVPRTDTQYF. The DNA of the CDR3 is TGTGCCAGCAGCACCCACTTAGTGCCCCGGACAGATACGCAGTATTTT.

This chain joins TRBV2 and TRBJ2-2; TRBD2 agrees at 10 bases. The CDR3 covers 17 residues. The germline CDR1 and CDR2 sequences are SNHLY and FYNNEI. V was clipped by 4 bases and J by 6 bases; unmatched bases: 11. CDR3 sequence reads: CASSGISGRAGAGELFF. In nucleotides, the CDR3 is TGTGCCAGCAGTGGTATCAGCGGGAGGGCCGGGGCCGGGGAGCTGTTTTTT.

This clone showed up just a few times. This chain links TRBV9 with TRBJ1-5; D perhaps matches TRBD1 (5 bases). V was trimmed by 0 bases and J by 1 base, leaving 8 bases between them. Germline V gene sequence: CDR1 SGDLS, CDR2 YYNGEE. The CDR3 has 15 residues. The CDR3 is CASSVGPGSNQPQHF. In DNA form, the CDR3 reads TGTGCCAGCAGCGTAGGACCAGGGAGCAATCAGCCCCAGCATTTT.